The present T cell receptor (beta chain) was sequenced within a study of shared clonotypes between healthy human individuals. It was CD45RO-negative cells, positively selected for CCR7, that made up naive CD8 cells, with terminally differentiated effector memory CD45RA+ cells excluded. Here immunoSEQ multiplex PCR was the method, and the copy in TCRdb shows in-frame clones only, minus some. The table has under 2,000,000 clones, approximately 95% seen once. Study observations and caveats: In this cohort, only blood was sampled, and tissue repertoires likely differ.

Concerning this clone: Its antigen is not known.

This CDR3 contains 14 residues. CDR1 and CDR2 (germline): MNHEY, SVGAGI. V was clipped by 4 bases and J by 7 bases, with 13 bases between them. This TCR was sampled from a man between 18 and 35 years old in good health. The genes are TRBV6-5 and TRBJ1-4; no firm D call. Sequencing was carried out using naive CD8+ T cells sorted from blood. Here the CDR3 reads CASSSPGAFEKLFF. In nucleotides, the CDR3 is TGTGCCAGCAGTTCCCCCGGAGCTTTTGAAAAACTGTTTTTT.